The rows below give T cell receptor beta chains drawn from one sample of a study of T-cell memory formation after mild COVID-19. MiXCR, applied by TCRdb to the 5' RACE reads, yields one record per CDR3 protein. Among about 430,000 distinct CDR3 sequences listed, roughly 18% were seen once. Specimen: PBMCs or a T cell subset sorted from them (not recorded which). The receptors shown here come from a young man who had mild COVID-19 (a few samples of this study predate the infection). Cell type and time point are not known. Each CDR3 is given with its conserved first and last residue. For some rows the clone size is stated as once, few or many, or as a class when expanded; others skip it.

clone_size	v_call	j_call	cdr3_aa
-	TRBV16	TRBJ1-5	CASSQSSGGQPQHF
-	TRBV20-1	TRBJ1-2	CRGEGRRYGYTF
-	TRBV12-3/TRBV12-4	TRBJ1-6	CASRPGVGSPLHF
-	TRBV4-3	TRBJ2-7	CASSQDSSLSYEQYF
-	TRBV3-1	TRBJ1-2	CASSLGTGVNNYGYTF
many	TRBV7-6	TRBJ1-5	CASSLAPGVQPQHF
-	TRBV7-9	TRBJ2-3	CASSSSSPDTQYF
-	TRBV11-2	TRBJ2-3	CASSLDVPTDTQYF
-	TRBV6-4	TRBJ1-2	CASVSGYGYTF
-	TRBV2	-	CASSDLVEQETQYF
-	TRBV5-1	TRBJ2-1	CASRAGAGSYNEQFF
-	TRBV20-1	TRBJ2-3	CSARIAGPTDTQYF
-	TRBV9	TRBJ2-3	CASSVSRDTQYF
many	TRBV15	TRBJ1-4	CATSTDTARKLFF
many	TRBV4-3	TRBJ1-6	CASSQDGPGYNSPLHF
many	TRBV7-9	TRBJ1-1	CASSWGWGMNTEAFF
-	TRBV7-2	TRBJ1-6	CASSRRVENSPLHF
-	TRBV7-2	TRBJ2-7	CASSFPDRGDYEQYF